These T cell receptor beta chains were read from a single sample in a study of blood T cell repertoires in COVID-19. Clones were sequenced by immunoSEQ multiplex PCR, and TCRdb holds only the in-frame ones, with some missing. The table lists 140,000 or so clones, 80% of them singletons. The sample taken for sequencing was peripheral blood. The receptors derive from a man aged 65 to 79 who had recovered from COVID-19. CDR3s include the opening cysteine and the closing phenylalanine or tryptophan. The D gene is left open where the match is weak. Only some rows state a clone size, as once, few, many or a class for expanded clones.

D	V	J	size	CDR3	DNA
TRBD1	TRBV7-8	TRBJ1-6	.	CASSSGQSSYNSPLHF	TGTGCCAGCAGCTCGGGACAGAGCTCCTATAATTCACCCCTCCACTTT
TRBD2	TRBV11-2	TRBJ2-2	.	CASSSGLAGGELFF	TGTGCCAGCAGCTCTGGACTAGCTGGCGGGGAGCTGTTTTTT
.	TRBV27	TRBJ2-7	.	CASSLSAQGGYEQYF	TGTGCCAGCAGTTTATCTGCCCAGGGTGGCTACGAGCAGTACTTC
.	TRBV7-3	TRBJ2-3	.	CASSLLAGTTDTQYF	TGTGCCAGCAGCTTATTGGCGGGAACCACAGATACGCAGTATTTT
TRBD1	TRBV27	TRBJ1-5	.	CASTLTGTYQPQHF	TGTGCCAGCACCTTGACAGGGACCTACCAGCCCCAGCATTTT
.	TRBV11-3	TRBJ1-4	.	CASSLTLNRIITNEKLFF	TGTGCCAGCAGCTTAACCTTAAACAGGATAATAACTAATGAAAAACTGTTTTTT
.	TRBV5-1	TRBJ2-1	.	CASSIGPNNEQFF	TGCGCCAGCAGCATCGGTCCAAACAATGAGCAGTTCTTC
TRBD2	TRBV2	TRBJ2-7	many	CASRARLAGDLPRWEQYF	TGTGCCAGCAGAGCCCGACTAGCGGGAGACCTCCCTCGGTGGGAGCAGTACTTC
TRBD1	TRBV6-5	TRBJ2-7	.	CATSNDRVGEQYF	TGTGCCACGTCAAATGACAGGGTCGGCGAGCAGTACTTC
TRBD2	TRBV7-8	TRBJ2-5	.	CASSFAGAPETQYF	TGTGCCAGCAGCTTTGCGGGAGCCCCAGAGACCCAGTACTTC
TRBD2	TRBV10-1	TRBJ2-1	.	CASRLAGGYNEQFF	TGCGCCAGCAGACTAGCGGGGGGATACAATGAGCAGTTCTTC
TRBD2	TRBV9	TRBJ2-3	.	CASSVAAGGKQDTQYF	TGTGCCAGCAGCGTAGCTGCGGGGGGCAAGCAAGATACGCAGTATTTT
TRBD1	TRBV4-3	TRBJ2-7	.	CASSQEDRLNYEQYF	TGCGCCAGCAGCCAAGAGGACAGGTTAAACTACGAGCAGTACTTC
TRBD1	TRBV15	TRBJ1-2	.	CATSRAQGAGGYTF	TGTGCCACCAGCAGAGCACAGGGGGCCGGTGGCTACACCTTC
.	TRBV6-6	TRBJ1-4	.	CASSYSWSGVGEKLFF	TGTGCCAGCAGTTACTCGTGGTCAGGGGTCGGAGAAAAACTGTTTTTT
TRBD2	TRBV7-9	TRBJ2-3	.	CASSSGLAGTDTQYF	TGTGCCAGCAGCTCGGGACTAGCGGGTACAGATACGCAGTATTTT
TRBD2	TRBV5-6	TRBJ2-5	.	CASSLIAGVETQYF	TGTGCCAGCAGCCTAATAGCGGGAGTGGAGACCCAGTACTTC
TRBD2	TRBV27	TRBJ2-7	.	CASSLGGTTYEQYF	TGTGCCAGCAGTTTGGGGGGGACGACCTACGAGCAGTACTTC
.	TRBV5-5	TRBJ2-6	once	CASSHLETGANVLTF	TGTGCCAGCAGCCACCTCGAAACAGGGGCCAACGTCCTGACTTTC
.	TRBV11-2	TRBJ2-3	.	CASSSLSAQQTDTQYF	TGTGCCAGCAGCTCACTGAGCGCGCAGCAAACAGATACGCAGTATTTT
TRBD2	TRBV7-2	TRBJ2-3	.	CASSLVSGGTDTQYF	TGTGCCAGCAGCTTAGTTAGCGGGGGCACAGATACGCAGTATTTT
.	TRBV7-6	TRBJ1-1	.	CASSLTVNTEAFF	TGTGCCAGCAGCTTAACAGTGAACACTGAAGCTTTCTTT
TRBD2	TRBV18	TRBJ2-1	few	CASSPSLAGEGNEQFF	TGTGCCAGCTCACCGAGCTTAGCGGGAGAGGGGAATGAGCAGTTCTTC
.	TRBV5-4	TRBJ1-1	.	CASSHSLNTEAFF	TGTGCCAGCAGCCATTCCCTGAACACTGAAGCTTTCTTT
TRBD1	TRBV14	TRBJ2-7	.	CASSRTGGFSYEQYF	TGTGCCAGCAGCCGAACAGGGGGTTTCTCCTACGAGCAGTACTTC
TRBD1	TRBV19	TRBJ2-3	once	CASSLDYSGTGADTQYF	TGTGCCAGTAGTTTGGACTATTCCGGGACAGGGGCGGATACGCAGTATTTT
.	TRBV7-9	TRBJ1-2	.	CASSLFFGYTF	TGTGCCAGCAGCTTATTCTTTGGCTACACCTTC
.	TRBV29-1	TRBJ2-6	.	CSVVLWGDGANVLTF	TGCAGCGTTGTTCTATGGGGCGACGGGGCCAACGTCCTGACTTTC
.	TRBV2	TRBJ2-4	.	CASSEGKERYQYF	TGTGCCAGCAGTGAAGGCAAGGAGCGGTATCAGTACTTC
.	TRBV10-2	TRBJ1-1	few	CASMFTGSTEAFF	TGCGCCAGCATGTTTACAGGGAGCACTGAAGCTTTCTTT
.	TRBV4-2	TRBJ1-5	.	CASSQVAGSNQPQHF	TGTGCCAGCAGCCAAGTCGCCGGTAGCAATCAGCCCCAGCATTTT
TRBD2	TRBV3-1/TRBV3-2	TRBJ2-7	.	CASSRPVLAGLGEQYF	TGTGCCAGCAGCCGACCGGTACTAGCGGGACTCGGGGAGCAGTACTTC
.	TRBV5-1	TRBJ2-1	.	CASSLGAGSREQFF	TGCGCCAGCAGCTTGGGTGCGGGGTCGCGTGAGCAGTTCTTC
.	TRBV10-1	TRBJ2-1	.	CASSDGSLYNEQFF	TGCGCCAGCAGTGACGGTAGCCTCTACAATGAGCAGTTCTTC
.	TRBV30	TRBJ1-6	.	CAWCVQGGSPLHF	TGTGCCTGGTGCGTACAGGGCGGCTCACCCCTCCACTTT
.	TRBV29-1	TRBJ2-7	few	CSVEQPDREGYEQYF	TGCAGCGTTGAACAGCCGGACAGGGAGGGGTACGAGCAGTACTTC
TRBD1	TRBV19	TRBJ1-3	.	CASRTGIPGNTIYF	TGTGCCAGTCGGACAGGCATCCCTGGAAACACCATATATTTT
.	TRBV19	TRBJ2-1	once	CASSILLVGNEQFF	TGTGCCAGTAGTATCCTACTAGTGGGCAATGAGCAGTTCTTC
TRBD2	TRBV11-2	TRBJ2-3	once	CASSLELAGGVTDTQYF	TGTGCCAGCAGCTTAGAACTAGCGGGAGGGGTTACAGATACGCAGTATTTT
.	TRBV12-3/TRBV12-4	TRBJ2-1	.	CASSSRAAQFF	TGTGCCAGCAGTTCCAGGGCCGCCCAGTTCTTC